A selection of T cell receptor beta chains follows, all from one sample in a study of OX40 agonist ivuxolimab in advanced cancers. TCRdb's copy holds only in-frame clones and misses some; the assay was immunoSEQ multiplex PCR. The profile shows over 80,000 clones, more than 85% of them singletons. The input for sequencing was CD4+ or CD8+ T cells sorted from blood, taken in a trial of the OX40 agonist ivuxolimab. The receptors originated from an adult with an advanced solid tumor such as melanoma, head and neck, liver or kidney cancer. Both conserved end residues are trimmed from each CDR3. The order of the fields is J gene, D gene, V gene, CDR3 protein. The D gene is left open where the match is weak.

j_gene: TRBJ2-1
d_gene: .
v_gene: TRBV28
CDR3aa: ASTIPSYNEQF

j_gene: TRBJ2-7
d_gene: .
v_gene: TRBV11-3
CDR3aa: ASSLRDSYEQY

j_gene: TRBJ2-2
d_gene: .
v_gene: TRBV9
CDR3aa: ASSVQGNTGELF

j_gene: TRBJ2-5
d_gene: TRBD2
v_gene: TRBV30
CDR3aa: AWSVLAGKETQY

j_gene: TRBJ2-2
d_gene: .
v_gene: TRBV10-1
CDR3aa: ASSDERAGGFTGELF

j_gene: TRBJ1-1
d_gene: TRBD1
v_gene: TRBV7-9
CDR3aa: ASSPQRQGNTEAF

j_gene: TRBJ2-4
d_gene: TRBD1
v_gene: TRBV5-1
CDR3aa: ASSLAGTGGRGRDIQY

j_gene: TRBJ2-2
d_gene: TRBD2
v_gene: TRBV18
CDR3aa: ASSPELAGNTGELF

j_gene: TRBJ2-2
d_gene: .
v_gene: TRBV28
CDR3aa: ASSTWTGELF

j_gene: TRBJ1-5
d_gene: .
v_gene: TRBV11-2
CDR3aa: ASSPLGGSNQPQH

j_gene: TRBJ2-2
d_gene: .
v_gene: TRBV14
CDR3aa: ASSQEFDNGAGELF

j_gene: TRBJ2-2
d_gene: TRBD1
v_gene: TRBV10-3
CDR3aa: ATSDRESAGELF

j_gene: TRBJ2-2
d_gene: .
v_gene: TRBV11-2
CDR3aa: ASSSLSTRTGELF

j_gene: TRBJ2-4
d_gene: .
v_gene: TRBV2
CDR3aa: ASSELEHQY

j_gene: TRBJ2-7
d_gene: .
v_gene: TRBV30
CDR3aa: AWSRAYEQY

j_gene: TRBJ2-4
d_gene: .
v_gene: TRBV27
CDR3aa: ASSRAGASNIQY

j_gene: TRBJ2-2
d_gene: TRBD1
v_gene: TRBV5-4
CDR3aa: ASSLGDRDAGELF